The T cell receptor (beta chain) described here comes from a study of blood T cell repertoires in COVID-19. Turning to the study itself: COVID-19 samples from acute and convalescent phases originated in the United States, Italy and Spain. Nucleic acid was either cDNA or gDNA, and it came from T cells, B-cell-depleted T cells, or PBMCs.

The germline gives CDR1 SGHRS, CDR2 YFSETQ. The length of the CDR3 is 14 residues. Trimming left V 1 base short and J 3 bases short, with 10 bases between. This clone was counted a few times. As originally analysed: How many nucleated cells were present was estimated from reference gene primer amplification. Measured with immunoSEQ multiplex PCR; TCRdb has only the in-frame clones, and not every one. V, J and clone size are taken as reported in that table, and D and trimming were inferred from the DNA itself. Among about 190,000 clones listed, almost 80% were seen once. The J gene is TRBJ2-5, the V gene TRBV5-1, with D perhaps TRBD1 (6 bases). Sequenced: peripheral blood. This clonotype was sampled from a man aged 55 to 69 with active or convalescent COVID-19. CDR3: CASSLYRDEETQYF. The CDR3 nucleotides read TGCGCCAGCAGCTTGTACAGGGATGAAGAGACCCAGTACTTC. Variable domain in full (rest from reference TRBV5-1 and TRBJ2-5): KAGVTQTPRYLIKTRGQQVTLSCSPISGHRSVSWYQQTPGQGLQFLFEYFSETQRNKGNFPGRFSGRQFSNSRSEMNVSTLELGDSALYLCASSLYRDEETQYFGPGTRLLVL.